This T cell receptor beta chain was identified during a study of T cell repertoires in cytomegalovirus infection. Study-level points and caveats: HLA-C-restricted CMV-specific TCR beta clonotypes prevailed in the ex vivo response. Identification of carriers of CMV plus the relevant HLA was achieved through cumulative public TCR beta family frequency.

TCRdb ran MiXCR on the reads and lists one entry per CDR3 protein. Of about 71,000 distinct CDR3 sequences listed, 20% were seen once; the top ten hold roughly 63%. V gave up 5 bases and J gave up 3 bases, with 7 bases separating them. Germline loops: CDR1 MNHEY, CDR2 SVGEGT. There are 12 residues in the CDR3. Concerning this clonotype itself: The antigen is undetermined.

The source material was CD8+ T cells from cultured PBMCs, sampled from culture after CMV antigen stimulation. The TCR was taken from a human donor in good health (CMV status not recorded). Some clones in this sample may be carry-over from other donors' samples. J is TRBJ1-2 and V is TRBV6-2 or TRBV6-3; D remains ambiguous. CDR3 bases: TGTGCCAGCAGTCTCCTAGACTATGGCTACACCTTC. Its translation is CASSLLDYGYTF.